This TCR beta chain was profiled in a study of blood T cell repertoires in COVID-19. Turning to the study itself: COVID-19 samples, acute and convalescent, were from the United States, Italy and Spain. Sources were T cells, B-cell-depleted T cells, or PBMCs; the material itself was cDNA or gDNA.

In the authors' workflow: Counts of nucleated cells, estimated from reference gene primer amplification, were obtained. Produced via immunoSEQ multiplex PCR; TCRdb's table is partial and in-frame only. That table supplies the V and J calls and clone size; D and trimming were determined from the DNA. The sample yields approximately 250,000 clones, roughly four fifths seen once. V was pared by 5 bases and J by 3 bases, with 10 bases of the junction left unmatched. Per the germline V gene, CDR1 is SGHNT and CDR2 is YENEEA. The CDR3 is made up of 17 amino acids. The sequenced material came from peripheral blood. The receptor's source is a middle-aged man with acute or convalescent COVID-19. The chain uses TRBV11-3 and TRBJ2-3; 11 bases are shared with TRBD2. This CDR3 reads CASSPPGASGRTDTQYF. As DNA, the CDR3 is TGTGCCAGCAGCCCTCCTGGGGCTAGCGGGAGGACAGATACGCAGTATTTT.